These T cell receptor beta chains were read from a single sample in a study of blood T cell repertoires in COVID-19. Profiling relied on immunoSEQ multiplex PCR, and the TCRdb table lists in-frame clones only, not all of them. The table has about 240,000 clones, around nine tenths seen once. Material for sequencing was PBMCs or T cells enriched from blood (not recorded which). Every receptor here comes from a woman aged 25 to 39 who had recovered from COVID-19. Both conserved end residues are part of each CDR3.

TRBV6-2/TRBV6-3 CASSQLTGNYGYTF
TRBV30 CAWALAGGYEQYF
TRBV28 CASRFYGKGYTF
TRBV7-2 CASSRRAGEGTGELFF
TRBV7-2 CASSWRDEAFF
TRBV9 CASSVVGGYGYTF
TRBV14 CASSQDLRLAGGTETQYF
TRBV28 CATARERGSYNEQFF
TRBV7-2 CASSFRPQSTTKAFF
TRBV6-5 CASSTDRESEAFF
TRBV30 CAWRAGTGGLGQPQHF
TRBV6-5 CASSPANYGYTF
TRBV28 CASSFHNSGNTIYF
TRBV27 CASSVRQGTGELFF
TRBV4-3 CASSQVFSGNSYEQYF
TRBV19 CASSPTGTDTQYF
TRBV7-6 CASSLGAQRGEQFF
TRBV5-4 CASSNPGQANTGELFF
TRBV30 CAWSVLSSEQYF
TRBV7-2 CASSLNGGRAYNEQFF
TRBV19 CASRSEQGPYNEQFF
TRBV5-4 CASSLGTRLTGELFF
TRBV13 CASSYTKGDPSAEQYF
TRBV28 CASSITGRELFF
TRBV27 CASSPGLAPYEQYF
TRBV28 CASRVDGTYEQYF
TRBV5-4 CASSLDSSGNTIYF
TRBV5-1 CASSWTSGVGDQYF
TRBV9 CASSVGGGGGTDTQYF
TRBV10-1 CASRGIGAAFF
TRBV28 CASSGQGYYGYTF
TRBV5-5 CASSPIRGRGGNTEAFF
TRBV19 CASSSSSGHLRANYGYTF
TRBV7-6 CASSPGRTYEQYF
TRBV5-8 CASSPETGGSYNEQFF
TRBV29-1 CSVARDRDNEKLFF
TRBV9 CASSAQGGLSGNTIYF
TRBV27 CASSLGTGGNQPQHF
TRBV9 CASSSTGSSYEQYF
TRBV18 CASSQGRGGWHTEAFF
TRBV20-1 CSASTRAGTEAFF
TRBV4-2 CASSQDRGYQPQHF
TRBV28 CASSPPGGSGSATEAFF
TRBV5-1 CASSPGQKPYEQYF
TRBV2 CASRDSHSGNTIYF
TRBV12-3/TRBV12-4 CASKGAGQPQHF
TRBV29-1 CSVERGTVGTEAFF
TRBV5-1 CASSPAGGEETQYF
TRBV7-8 CASSPPPERGGEQFF
TRBV2 CASSVGQTGFYEQYF
TRBV2 CASSDWREKFF
TRBV9 CASSVGQRSSYEQYF
TRBV29-1 CSVWAPRRRGYTDTQYF